A selection of T cell receptor beta chains follows, all from one sample in a study of CD8 T cells in ankylosing spondylitis. TCRdb ran MiXCR on the 5' RACE reads and lists one entry per CDR3 protein. In the table there are around 450,000 distinct CDR3 sequences, about 25% of which are singletons. The sample was blood, either unsorted or a sorted T cell fraction (not recorded which). Receptors originate from a male donor with ankylosing spondylitis. Both conserved end residues are part of each CDR3.

J	length	V	CDR3
TRBJ1-1	15	TRBV7-9	CASSSGTGGWGEAFF
TRBJ1-5	14	TRBV7-2	CASSSDRVGQPQHF
TRBJ1-1	15	TRBV7-9	CASRSSGSRGTEAFF
TRBJ2-3	14	TRBV20-1	CSATPGQGTDTQYF
TRBJ2-2	14	TRBV2	CASSVDMNTGELFF
TRBJ2-6	21	TRBV6-2/TRBV6-3	CASTQIPGQILAGAGANVLTF
TRBJ2-5	14	TRBV5-6	CAISFGPLGETQYF
TRBJ1-3	14	TRBV20-1	CSARDEGAGNTIYF
TRBJ1-2	15	TRBV20-1	CSVLGRGGTNYGYTF
TRBJ1-4	13	TRBV20-1	CSAYQRKDEKLFF
TRBJ1-5	15	TRBV19	CASSDQGASNQPQHF
TRBJ2-4	15	TRBV29-1	CSGPGQGYGGNIQYF
.	11	TRBV12-3/TRBV12-4	CASSLVGTQYF
TRBJ2-5	13	TRBV5-1	CASSWQGTETQYF
TRBJ2-5	15	TRBV20-1	CSARAAGAVQETQYF
TRBJ1-6	13	TRBV20-1	CSARAAQRAPLHF
TRBJ1-4	14	TRBV2	CASSRRGANEKLFF
TRBJ2-5	15	TRBV3-1	CASSRDSTRLETQYF
TRBJ1-5	15	TRBV7-8	CASSLSLASNQPQHF
TRBJ1-6	15	TRBV20-1	CSAPQGNSYNSPLHF
TRBJ1-3	12	TRBV20-1	CSARFPGNTIYF
TRBJ1-4	17	TRBV5-1	CASSLGFVGATNEKLFF
TRBJ1-5	13	TRBV25-1	CASSEGGSQPQHF
TRBJ2-3	12	TRBV6-6	CASSYSRDTQYF
TRBJ2-1	16	TRBV5-4	CASSLAGRARNNEQFF
TRBJ2-7	12	TRBV10-3	CAISEQQIEQYF
TRBJ2-6	15	TRBV29-1	CSVESDSSGANVLTF
TRBJ2-1	20	TRBV2	CASKGGPLHGLSSSYNEQFF
TRBJ1-5	17	TRBV27	CASSWWASEGGNQPQHF
TRBJ1-5	11	TRBV27	CASGLAGPQHF
TRBJ2-5	12	TRBV20-1	CSAVDNQETQYF
TRBJ2-3	14	TRBV14	CASSPNRGEDTQYF
TRBJ1-1	14	TRBV7-9	CASSFGHRNVGAFF
TRBJ2-3	17	TRBV7-9	CASSLPRDTTSTDTQYF
TRBJ2-5	14	TRBV5-1	CASSLQQKQETQYF
TRBJ2-3	13	TRBV29-1	CSVDLYSVDTQYF
TRBJ2-1	16	TRBV10-1	CASSDPAGARSDEQFF
TRBJ1-4	14	TRBV20-1	CSAFTGATNEKLFF
TRBJ2-1	16	TRBV5-1	CASSVAASTQEDEQFF
TRBJ2-3	14	TRBV25-1	CASLGPLASDTQYF
TRBJ2-5	14	TRBV3-1	CASSLSSFQETQYF
TRBJ1-1	15	TRBV5-1	CASSLTGSYEGGAFF
TRBJ1-1	13	TRBV12-3/TRBV12-4	CASSFGVPTQAFF
TRBJ1-5	14	TRBV12-3/TRBV12-4	CASSPGVPGQPQHF
TRBJ2-3	14	TRBV20-1	CSAPGLAPADTQYF
TRBJ2-1	14	TRBV10-3	CATCQRQEYNEQFF
TRBJ2-5	14	TRBV7-2	CASGTSGPGETQYF
TRBJ2-5	17	TRBV4-2	CASSQRGGGLVQETQYF
TRBJ1-4	14	TRBV20-1	CSATSTGTNEKLFF
TRBJ2-1	12	TRBV3-1	CASSLREARQFF
TRBJ1-1	14	TRBV12-3/TRBV12-4	CASSLVGTNTEAFF
TRBJ2-1	15	TRBV7-2	CASSPVRDTYNEQFF
TRBJ2-1	16	TRBV24-1	CATSDPKGPSKDEQFF